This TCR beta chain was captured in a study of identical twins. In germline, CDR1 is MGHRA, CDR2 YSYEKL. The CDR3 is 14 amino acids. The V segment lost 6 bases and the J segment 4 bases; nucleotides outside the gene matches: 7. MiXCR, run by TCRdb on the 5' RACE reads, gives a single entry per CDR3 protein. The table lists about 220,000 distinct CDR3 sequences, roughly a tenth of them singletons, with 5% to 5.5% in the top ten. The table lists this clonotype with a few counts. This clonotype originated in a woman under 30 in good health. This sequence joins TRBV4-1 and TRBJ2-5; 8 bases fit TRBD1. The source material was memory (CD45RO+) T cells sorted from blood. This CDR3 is CASSQYTGGETQYF. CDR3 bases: TGCGCCAGCAGTCAATATACAGGGGGAGAGACCCAGTACTTC.